This is a list of T cell receptor beta chains from one sample in a study of shared clonotypes between healthy human individuals. The data were produced by immunoSEQ multiplex PCR, yet TCRdb's version contains in-frame clones alone and is incomplete. The data show about a million clones, with approximately 72% seen just once and roughly 1.4% held by the top ten. The sequenced material came from memory CD4+ T cells sorted from blood. All receptors derive from a man aged 18 to 29 in good health. CDR3s leave out the opening cysteine and the closing phenylalanine or tryptophan. The D gene is left open where the match is weak.

D gene	V gene	J gene	CDR3 protein
NA	TRBV9	TRBJ1-4	ASSAGGTANEKLF
TRBD1	TRBV4-1	TRBJ2-7	ASSQVGRDRGREQY
NA	TRBV19	TRBJ2-7	ASSIAPGLEQY
NA	TRBV5-4	TRBJ1-1	ASSVDRNEAF
NA	TRBV28	TRBJ2-1	ASSGPGAYNEQF
NA	TRBV21-1	TRBJ1-2	ASTPGGGNYYGYT
NA	TRBV11-3	TRBJ2-3	ASSLGGVTDTQY
TRBD1	TRBV28	TRBJ1-2	ASRRTGTSGYT
TRBD1	TRBV7-9	TRBJ2-4	ASSPLGQGNIQY
NA	TRBV19	TRBJ1-2	ASKGMKA
NA	TRBV6-5	TRBJ2-2	ASSPQGTGELF
NA	TRBV4-2	TRBJ1-1	ASSQDMDKREAF
TRBD1	TRBV5-4	TRBJ1-5	ASSLTGGKSNQPQH
NA	TRBV5-4	TRBJ1-2	ASSFGQLNYGYT
TRBD1	TRBV5-1	TRBJ2-5	ASSLEQGERETQY
TRBD1	TRBV28	TRBJ2-2	ASSFSQGAVGELF